This TCR beta chain came from a study of regulatory T cells in long-lasting Graves disease. This sample's time point: newly diagnosed GD, antithyroid drugs for less than 3 months. Preparation of the TCR library used RNA extracted from PBMCs. Through Arm-PCR of CDR3 regions and iRepertoire HTBI primers, TCR beta libraries were built. TCRdb recomputed calls from the multiplex PCR reads with MiXCR, one row per CDR3 protein. The sample has about 430,000 distinct CDR3 sequences, 15% seen once. This CDR3 is 13 amino acids long. V lost 7 bases and J lost 7; bases outside the gene matches: 7. CDR1 is LNHDA and CDR2 is SQIVND in the germline V gene (reference sequence). This clonotype was seen many times. The same sample was also used in a study of T cells in Graves' hyperthyroidism and ophthalmopathy.

The genes are TRBV19 and TRBJ1-1, with TRBD1 matching 9 bases. This TCR was recovered from a woman in her 40s with Graves disease. Sample: peripheral blood mononuclear cells (PBMCs), taken at new diagnosis, from a patient treated with antithyroid drugs. The CDR3 DNA is TGTGCCAGTACCCCAACAGGGGGCAATGAAGCTTTCTTT. Translation: CASTPTGGNEAFF.